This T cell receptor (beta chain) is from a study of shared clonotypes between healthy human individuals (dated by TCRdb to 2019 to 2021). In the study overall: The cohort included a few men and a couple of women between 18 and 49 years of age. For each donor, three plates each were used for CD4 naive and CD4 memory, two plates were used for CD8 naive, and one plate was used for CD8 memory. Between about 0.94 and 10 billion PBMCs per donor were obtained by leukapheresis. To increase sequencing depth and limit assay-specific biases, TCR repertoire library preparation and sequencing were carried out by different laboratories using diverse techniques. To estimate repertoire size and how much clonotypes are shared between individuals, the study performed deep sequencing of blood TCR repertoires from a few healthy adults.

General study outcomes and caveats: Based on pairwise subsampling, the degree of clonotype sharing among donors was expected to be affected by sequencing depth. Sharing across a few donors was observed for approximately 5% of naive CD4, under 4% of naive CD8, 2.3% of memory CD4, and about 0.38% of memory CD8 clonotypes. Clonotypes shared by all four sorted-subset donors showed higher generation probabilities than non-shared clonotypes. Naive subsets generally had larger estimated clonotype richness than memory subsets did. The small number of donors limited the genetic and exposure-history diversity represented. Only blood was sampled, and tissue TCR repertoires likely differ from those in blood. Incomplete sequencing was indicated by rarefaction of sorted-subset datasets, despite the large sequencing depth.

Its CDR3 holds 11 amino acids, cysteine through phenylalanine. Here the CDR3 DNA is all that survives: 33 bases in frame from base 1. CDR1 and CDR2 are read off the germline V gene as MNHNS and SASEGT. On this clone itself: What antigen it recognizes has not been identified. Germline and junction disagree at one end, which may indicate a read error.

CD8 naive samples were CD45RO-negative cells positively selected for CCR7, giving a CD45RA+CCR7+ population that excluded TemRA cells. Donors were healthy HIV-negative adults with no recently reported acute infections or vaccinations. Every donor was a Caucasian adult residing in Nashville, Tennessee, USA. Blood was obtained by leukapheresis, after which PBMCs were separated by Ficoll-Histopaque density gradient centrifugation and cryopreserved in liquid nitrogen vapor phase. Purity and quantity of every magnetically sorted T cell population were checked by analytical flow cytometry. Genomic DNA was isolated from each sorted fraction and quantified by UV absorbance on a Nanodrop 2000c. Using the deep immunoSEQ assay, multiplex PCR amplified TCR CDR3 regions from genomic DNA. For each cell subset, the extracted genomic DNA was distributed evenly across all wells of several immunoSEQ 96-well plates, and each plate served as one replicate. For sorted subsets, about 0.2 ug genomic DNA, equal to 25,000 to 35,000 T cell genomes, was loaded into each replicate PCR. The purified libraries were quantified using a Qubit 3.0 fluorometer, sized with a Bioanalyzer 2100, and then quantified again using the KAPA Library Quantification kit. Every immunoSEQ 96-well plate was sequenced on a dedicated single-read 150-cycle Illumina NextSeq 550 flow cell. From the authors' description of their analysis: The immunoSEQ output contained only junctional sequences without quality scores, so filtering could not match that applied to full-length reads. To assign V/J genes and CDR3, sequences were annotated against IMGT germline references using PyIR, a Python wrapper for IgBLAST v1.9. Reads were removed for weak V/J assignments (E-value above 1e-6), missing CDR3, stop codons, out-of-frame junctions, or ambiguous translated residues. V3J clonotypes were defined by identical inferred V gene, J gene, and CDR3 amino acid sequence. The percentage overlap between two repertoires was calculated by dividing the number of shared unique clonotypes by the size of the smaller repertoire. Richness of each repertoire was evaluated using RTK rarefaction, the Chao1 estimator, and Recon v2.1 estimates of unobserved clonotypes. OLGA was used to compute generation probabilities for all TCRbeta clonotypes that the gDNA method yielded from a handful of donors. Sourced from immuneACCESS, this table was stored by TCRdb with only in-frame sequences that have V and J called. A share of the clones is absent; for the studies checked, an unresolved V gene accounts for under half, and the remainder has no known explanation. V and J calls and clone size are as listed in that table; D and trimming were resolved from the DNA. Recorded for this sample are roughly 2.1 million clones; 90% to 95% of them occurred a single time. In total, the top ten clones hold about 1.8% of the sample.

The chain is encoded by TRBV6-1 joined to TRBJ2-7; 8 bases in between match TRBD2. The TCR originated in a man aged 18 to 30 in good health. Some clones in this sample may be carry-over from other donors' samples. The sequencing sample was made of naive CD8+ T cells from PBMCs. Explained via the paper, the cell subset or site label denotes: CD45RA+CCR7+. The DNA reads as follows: TGTGCCAGCAGTTCGAGCGGGAGCTTTTGCTTC. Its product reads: CASSSSGSFCF.